Following are 8 T cell receptor beta chains from one sample sequenced in a study of shared clonotypes between healthy human individuals. TCRdb's copy holds only in-frame clones and misses some; the assay was immunoSEQ multiplex PCR. The profile shows over a million clones, 95% to 97% of them singletons. Material for sequencing was naive CD4+ T cells sorted from blood. The subset denotes: CD45RA+ positively selected. These receptors were taken from a man aged 25-45 years in good health.

This clone was counted once. V gene TRBV27 combines with J gene TRBJ1-1, with D possibly TRBD1 on 5 matching bases. Germline CDR1 and CDR2: MNHEY and SMNVEV (reference sequence). The length of the CDR3 is 14 residues. V shed 5 bases and J shed 4 bases, with 14 bases lying between them. Here the CDR3 reads CASSLGTGGTEAFF. The CDR3 coding sequence is TGTGCCAGCAGTCTTGGGACGGGGGGCACTGAAGCTTTCTTT.

For this clone: The same CDR3 can be traced to other DNA sequences in this sample. The chain uses TRBV18 and TRBJ2-2; D not resolved. The CDR3 sequence is 13 residues long. The V gene lost 6 bases and the J gene lost 4 bases, with 9 bases spanning the gap. CDR1 is KGHSH, CDR2 LQKENI, per germline. The CDR3 DNA is TGTGCCAGCTCCCCTTCCTCCACCGGGGAGCTGTTTTTT. Protein sequence: CASSPSSTGELFF.

The rearrangement joins TRBV10-2 to TRBJ2-7, with D possibly being TRBD2 (7 bases). Deletions cut 6 bases from V and 2 bases from J, with 11 bases between. Germline V CDR1 and CDR2: WSHSY, SAAADI. The CDR3 contains 13 residues. CDR3 residues: CASSTGGPYEQYF. DNA of the CDR3: TGCGCCAGCAGCACGGGGGGCCCCTACGAGCAGTACTTC.

The V and J genes are TRBV7-9 and TRBJ2-3, with D uncertain. Per the germline V gene, CDR1 is SEHNR and CDR2 is FQNEAQ (reference sequence). The ends were cut back, 2 bases at V and 3 bases at J, with 15 bases in the middle. CDR3 length: 16 amino acids. DNA for the CDR3: TGTGCCAGCAGCTTACGGACCCCCTTGGGAACAGATACGCAGTATTTT. Its protein product is CASSLRTPLGTDTQYF. Variable domain in full (rest from reference TRBV7-9 and TRBJ2-3): DTGVSQNPRHKITKRGQNVTFRCDPISEHNRLYWYRQTLGQGPEFLTYFQNEAQLEKSRLLSDRFSAERPKGSFSTLEIQRTEQGDSAMYLCASSLRTPLGTDTQYFGPGTRLTVL.

The chain is built from TRBV5-5 and TRBJ1-1; no clear D. V was pared by 2 bases and J by 1 base, with 12 bases between. This CDR3 region has 15 residues. The germline V gene encodes CDR1 SGHKS and CDR2 YYEKEE (reference sequence). CDR3 loop: CASSLEGWGNTEAFF. CDR3 in DNA: TGTGCCAGCAGCTTAGAGGGTTGGGGGAACACTGAAGCTTTCTTT.

The chain uses TRBV18 and TRBJ2-7; unclear D gene. CDR1 and CDR2 (germline): KGHSH, LQKENI. V dropped 0 bases and J dropped 5 bases, with 11 bases sitting between them. This CDR3 comprises 14 residues. The CDR3 sequence is CASSPPRSWNEQYF. The CDR3 DNA follows: TGTGCCAGCTCACCACCAAGGTCTTGGAACGAGCAGTACTTC.

Only one count was recorded for this clone. The chain carries TRBV25-1 and TRBJ2-7; 9 positions match TRBD1. Trimming took 2 bases from V and 3 from J; bases not matched to a gene: 8. The CDR3 has 16 residues. Germline V CDR1 and CDR2: MGHDK, SYGVNS. For the CDR3, the DNA is TGTGCCAGCAGTGAAACCCACGGGACAGGGTACTACGAGCAGTACTTC. It yields the protein CASSETHGTGYYEQYF.

This clone was picked up one time. The chain couples TRBV6-5 to TRBJ2-5; D remains unclear. The CDR3 is 11 residues long. Germline V CDR1 and CDR2: MNHEY, SVGAGI. The CDR3 region is CAVAAWETQYF. In DNA, the CDR3 is TGTGCTGTGGCGGCGTGGGAGACCCAGTACTTC.